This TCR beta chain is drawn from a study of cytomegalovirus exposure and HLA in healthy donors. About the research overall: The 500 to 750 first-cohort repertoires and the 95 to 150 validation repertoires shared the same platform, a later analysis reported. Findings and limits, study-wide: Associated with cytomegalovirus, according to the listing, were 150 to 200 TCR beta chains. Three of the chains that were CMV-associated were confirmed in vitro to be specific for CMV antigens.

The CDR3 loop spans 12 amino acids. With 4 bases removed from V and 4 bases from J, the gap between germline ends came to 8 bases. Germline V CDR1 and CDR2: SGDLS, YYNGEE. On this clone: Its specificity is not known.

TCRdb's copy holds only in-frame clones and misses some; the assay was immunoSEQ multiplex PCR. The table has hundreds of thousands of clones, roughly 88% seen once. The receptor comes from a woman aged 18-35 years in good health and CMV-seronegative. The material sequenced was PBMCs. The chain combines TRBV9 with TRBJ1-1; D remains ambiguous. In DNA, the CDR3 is TGTGCCAGCAGCCCCGAGAGCACTGAAGCTTTCTTT. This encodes CASSPESTEAFF.